The 30 T cell receptor beta chains given below trace back to one sample, sequenced in a study of neurological immune-mediated disorders. Each CDR3 protein gets one entry after TCRdb re-called the 5' RACE reads with MiXCR. The sample contains roughly 74,000 distinct CDR3 sequences, roughly 5.5% of which appear only once. Sequenced material: PBMCs. These receptors were obtained from a man between 18 and 35 years old with multiple sclerosis.

In its sample, this clonotype was seen a few times. The J gene is TRBJ2-1, the V gene TRBV6-6; 10 nucleotides align to TRBD1. The ends lost 2 bases at V and 4 bases at J; junction bases unmatched: 8. There are 17 residues in the CDR3. CDR1 is MNHNY, CDR2 SVGAGI, per germline (reference sequence). In DNA, the CDR3 is TGTGCCAGCAGTTACGCCCCCGGGACAGGGGTTTACAATGAGCAGTTCTTC. This codes for CASSYAPGTGVYNEQFF.

This clonotype was found many times. The chain couples TRBV20-1 to TRBJ2-3, with TRBD2 matching 7 bases. The germline CDR1 and CDR2 sequences are DFQATT and SNEGSKA (reference sequence). This CDR3 has 13 amino acids. Trimming at V came to 3 bases and at J to 5 bases, leaving 5 bases not matched to a gene. The CDR3 nucleotides are TGCAGTGCTAGGGGGAGGGATGGAGATACGCAGTATTTT. Translation: CSARGRDGDTQYF.

This clonotype was picked up many times. V is TRBV7-8 and J is TRBJ2-1; D is unclear. The CDR3 sequence is 14 residues long. CDR1 SGHVS and CDR2 FQNEAQ come from the germline V gene. The V end was cut by 3 bases, the J end by 3 bases, with 9 bases between. CDR3 DNA: TGTGCCAGCAGCTTTATAGGAAACTACAATGAGCAGTTCTTC. This translates into CASSFIGNYNEQFF.

This clonotype was counted ten times or more. The rearrangement uses TRBV29-1 and TRBJ2-1; D possibly corresponds to TRBD1 (6 bases). Germline CDR1 and CDR2: SQVTM and ANQGSEA. V dropped 6 bases and J dropped 4 bases, with 13 bases sitting between them. The CDR3 is 13 amino acids. CDR3 sequence: CSVGEDRYNEQFF. The CDR3 DNA follows: TGCAGCGTGGGAGAAGACAGGTACAATGAGCAGTTCTTC.

The chain carries TRBV6-5 and TRBJ2-7, with D maybe TRBD2 (5 bases). Germline CDR1 MNHEY, CDR2 SVGAGI. V lost 6 bases and J 7 bases, leaving 16 bases between the germline ends. This CDR3 is 13 amino acids long. As DNA, the CDR3 is TGTGCCAGCAGCTTAGAAAGGAGGAAAGAGCAGTACTTC. This gives the protein CASSLERRKEQYF.

This clonotype was picked up many times. The V gene is TRBV7-3, the J gene TRBJ2-1; the D call may be TRBD1 or TRBD2 (5 bases each). Germline CDR1 reads SGHTA; CDR2 reads FQGTGA. V dropped 1 base and J dropped 5 bases, with 18 bases sitting between them. This CDR3 is 17 amino acids long. CDR3 bases: TGTGCCAGCAGCTTAAGTTTGGGTTTGGGGACGGACAATGAGCAGTTCTTC. Encoded protein: CASSLSLGLGTDNEQFF.

This clonotype was counted only a few times. The chain recombines TRBV27 with TRBJ1-1; tentative D call: TRBD1 (5 bases). The CDR3 covers 14 residues. Deletions cut 8 bases from V and 5 bases from J, with 18 bases between. Germline loops: CDR1 MNHEY, CDR2 SMNVEV (reference sequence). Here the CDR3 DNA reads TGTGCCAGCGGCCTATCTGGGGGACGGACTGAAGCTTTCTTT. Translating gives CASGLSGGRTEAFF.

This sequence joins TRBV20-1 and TRBJ2-7; D remains ambiguous. Germline V lookup: CDR1 DFQATT, CDR2 SNEGSKA (reference sequence). Trimming took off 3 bases at V and 6 bases at J, with 6 bases between the two ends. CDR3 length equals 10 residues. This chain's CDR3 is CSARGGEQYF. CDR3 nucleotide sequence: TGCAGTGCTAGGGGTGGCGAGCAGTACTTC.

Regarding this clonotype: A much more abundant neighbour one base away suggests this may be a read error. V and J are TRBV7-2 and TRBJ2-1, with D unresolved. V was clipped by 2 bases and J by 6 bases, with 8 bases between them. The CDR3 covers 13 residues. Germline CDR1 SGHTA, CDR2 FQGNSA. The chain's CDR3 is CASSLSLVNEQFF. The CDR3 DNA is TGTGCCAGCAGCTTAAGCCTCGTCAATGAGCAGTTCTTC.

This clonotype was counted between two and nine times. The chain uses TRBV21-1 and TRBJ1-5; TRBD1 reflects the table's D call only, with no check against the DNA. TRBV21-1 is tagged as a pseudogene. The CDR3 runs to 16 residues. In nucleotides, the CDR3 is TGTGCCAGCAGCAGGGGGGAATGTCATAGCAATCAGCCCCAGAATTTT. It yields the protein CASSRGECHSNQPQNF.

This clonotype showed up many times. The chain couples TRBV9 to TRBJ2-7; a possible D gene is TRBD1 (5 bases). Trimming shortened V by 0 bases and J by 3 bases, and 10 bases separated the two germline ends. CDR3 size: 14 residues. Looked up from germline, CDR1 is SGDLS and CDR2 is YYNGEE. The CDR3 sequence: CASSVAGHFYEQYF. The DNA for the CDR3 is TGTGCCAGCAGCGTAGCTGGACACTTCTACGAGCAGTACTTC.

In its sample, this clonotype was seen many times. The rearrangement joins TRBV20-1 to TRBJ2-7, with TRBD1 matching 8 bases. Trimming at V came to 4 bases and at J to 1 base, leaving 9 bases not matched to a gene. In germline, CDR1 is DFQATT, CDR2 SNEGSKA (reference sequence). The CDR3 is 15 residues long. The CDR3 coding sequence is TGCAGTGCTACCCGTTCCGGGACAGGTTCCTACGAGCAGTACTTC. Its protein is CSATRSGTGSYEQYF.

This clonotype came up many times. The CDR3 loop is CASMDLTDTQYF. In DNA form, the CDR3 reads TGTGCCAGCATGGACTTGACAGATACGCAGTATTTT. This chain links TRBV2 with TRBJ2-3; possibly TRBD2 for D (5 bases). This CDR3 has 12 amino acids. Germline-derived CDR1 and CDR2 are SNHLY and FYNNEI. V dropped 7 bases and J dropped 3 bases, with 8 bases sitting between them.

At least ten counts were recorded for this clonotype. The chain couples TRBV20-1 to TRBJ2-7; D unclear. Per germline, CDR1 DFQATT and CDR2 SNEGSKA (reference sequence). The CDR3 covers 14 residues. Deletions cut 0 bases from V and 1 base from J, with 10 bases between. For the CDR3, the DNA is TGCAGTGCTAGAGATCTCTTGGGATCCTACGAGCAGTACTTC. It specifies CSARDLLGSYEQYF.

The chain couples TRBV3-1 to TRBJ1-6; a weak D match, TRBD1 (6 bases). Germline V gene lookup returns CDR1 LGHDT and CDR2 YNNKEL (reference sequence). The V end lost 5 bases, the J end lost 5 bases, and 10 bases lay between the germline ends. This CDR3 has 14 residues. As DNA, the CDR3 is TGTGCCAGCAGCACCCAGGGGAATAATTCACCCCTCCACTTT. Residues: CASSTQGNNSPLHF.

This clonotype was detected ten times or more. This chain connects TRBV12-3 or TRBV12-4 to TRBJ2-3; D might be TRBD1 (8 bases). V lost 6 bases and J 1 base, leaving 20 bases between the germline ends. The CDR3 length is 17 residues. The CDR3 DNA follows: TGTGCCAGCAGCTTGGGGCAGGGGGCGGGAGGCACAGATACGCAGTATTTT. The encoded protein is CASSLGQGAGGTDTQYF.

Ten or more counts support this clonotype. The gene calls are TRBV21-1 and TRBJ2-2; TRBD2 is taken as the D call from the table, unchecked against the DNA. TRBV21-1 corresponds to a pseudogene. The CDR3 is 12 residues long. The CDR3 nucleotides are TGTGCCAGCAAAGGGCCCACCGGGGAGCTGTTTTTT. Protein sequence: CASKGPTGELFF.

At least ten counts were recorded for this clonotype. The CDR3 sequence: CSASPPLTSPTYNEQFF. The CDR3 bases are TGCAGTGCTAGTCCCCCGCTGACATCGCCGACCTACAATGAGCAGTTCTTC. This rearrangement joins TRBV20-1 to TRBJ2-1; D is unresolved. The CDR3 has 17 residues. Trimming cost V 3 bases and J 2 bases, with 20 bases left between them. Germline V gives CDR1 DFQATT, CDR2 SNEGSKA (reference sequence).

This clonotype was counted ten times or more. The chain recombines TRBV5-1 with TRBJ1-1, with D uncertain. Germline values: CDR1 SGHRS, CDR2 YFSETQ. The length of the CDR3 is 16 residues. V gave up 2 bases and J gave up 1 base, with 15 bases separating them. The CDR3 region has the DNA TGCGCCAGCAGCTTCGATCAGGTGAGAACGAACACTGAAGCTTTCTTT. Residues: CASSFDQVRTNTEAFF.

The sample holds many counts of this clonotype. V and J are TRBV5-1 and TRBJ2-3; TRBD2 matches at 13 bases. The ends lost 4 bases at V and 1 base at J; junction bases unmatched: 9. Germline V lookup: CDR1 SGHRS, CDR2 YFSETQ. The CDR3 has 18 amino acids. This CDR3 reads CASSAGTGTSGGTDTQYF. CDR3 DNA sequence: TGCGCCAGCAGCGCCGGGACAGGGACTAGCGGGGGCACAGATACGCAGTATTTT.

There are many counts of this clonotype. The gene calls are TRBV6-2 or TRBV6-3 and TRBJ2-1; 8 positions match TRBD2. The J segment lost 0 bases and the V segment lost 0 bases, leaving 10 bases of the junction unmatched. The germline V gene has CDR1 MNHEY and CDR2 SVGEGT. The CDR3 is 19 residues long. The DNA for the CDR3 is TGTGCCAGCAGTTACTCCCTCAGACTAGCGCCGAGCTCCTACAATGAGCAGTTCTTC. It yields the protein CASSYSLRLAPSSYNEQFF.

The table lists this clonotype with many counts. The rearrangement links TRBV20-1 to TRBJ2-3; 11 bases line up with TRBD1. Germline values: CDR1 DFQATT, CDR2 SNEGSKA (reference sequence). Trimming at V came to 5 bases and at J to 3 bases, leaving 4 bases not matched to a gene. The CDR3 extends over 14 amino acids. The CDR3: CSAQGQGATDTQYF. The CDR3 DNA follows: TGCAGTGCTCAAGGACAGGGGGCTACAGATACGCAGTATTTT.

Many counts were recorded for this clonotype. V gene TRBV24-1 combines with J gene TRBJ2-3; D unresolved. Trimming cost V 9 bases and J 3 bases, with 12 bases left between them. The CDR3 consists of 13 residues. CDR1 is KGHDR, CDR2 SFDVKD, per germline. The CDR3: CATAVRATDTQYF. CDR3 sequence (DNA): TGTGCCACCGCAGTACGGGCTACAGATACGCAGTATTTT.

This clonotype was picked up many times. This chain connects TRBV5-1 to TRBJ2-2, with 8 bases aligning to TRBD1. This CDR3 is built from 15 residues. The J segment lost 3 bases and the V segment lost 5 bases, leaving 6 bases of the junction unmatched. Germline V gene sequence: CDR1 SGHRS, CDR2 YFSETQ. The DNA for the CDR3 is TGCGCCAGCAGGAGATCGACAGGGGACACCGGGGAGCTGTTTTTT. Translating gives CASRRSTGDTGELFF.

This clonotype was found many times. The chain uses TRBV20-1 and TRBJ2-1, with D perhaps TRBD1 or TRBD2 (5 bases each). Germline CDR1 reads DFQATT; CDR2 reads SNEGSKA (reference sequence). The CDR3 contains 14 residues. V lost 0 bases to trimming and J lost 0 bases, with 6 bases between them. The CDR3 nucleotides read TGCAGTGCTAGAGAGGGGGTCTCCTACAATGAGCAGTTCTTC. Its protein product is CSAREGVSYNEQFF.

This clonotype was observed many times. The chain links TRBV15 to TRBJ2-7, with D perhaps matching TRBD1 (6 bases). Per the germline V gene, CDR1 is LNHNV and CDR2 is YYDKDF (reference sequence). With 0 bases removed from V and 0 bases from J, the gap between germline ends came to 6 bases. This CDR3 region has 14 residues. CDR3 protein: CATSRDRGSYEQYF. The CDR3, as DNA: TGTGCCACCAGCAGAGACAGGGGCTCCTACGAGCAGTACTTC.

This chain connects TRBV29-1 to TRBJ2-1; D ambiguous. Germline V gene sequence: CDR1 SQVTM, CDR2 ANQGSEA. The CDR3 has 11 amino acids. The germline V and J ends were trimmed by 1 base and 7 bases, with 5 bases remaining between them. CDR3 sequence reads: CSVEVSNEQFF. The CDR3 DNA reads TGCAGCGTTGAAGTTAGTAATGAGCAGTTCTTC.

This CDR3 is CASSPGKANTGELFF. For the CDR3, the DNA is TGTGCCAGCAGCCCCGGGAAGGCGAACACCGGGGAGCTGTTTTTT. This chain connects TRBV7-9 to TRBJ2-2; D possibly corresponds to TRBD2 (5 bases). CDR3 size: 15 residues. Trimming removed 5 bases from V and 0 bases from J, with 10 bases in between. Germline CDR1 reads SEHNR; CDR2 reads FQNEAQ (reference sequence).

This clonotype was detected many times. The rearrangement uses TRBV12-3 or TRBV12-4 and TRBJ1-5; D may be TRBD1 (5 bases). This CDR3 region has 15 residues. The V end lost 3 bases, the J end lost 7 bases, and 16 bases lay between the germline ends. CDR3 region: CASSFTRQGGQPQHF. In DNA, the CDR3 is TGTGCCAGCAGTTTCACTCGGCAGGGCGGGCAGCCCCAGCATTTT.

This clonotype occurred many times. The chain carries TRBV20-1 and TRBJ1-2; 9 bases align to TRBD1. Losses at the gene ends were 1 base for V and 5 bases for J; bases not matched to a gene: 5. The germline CDR1 and CDR2 sequences are DFQATT and SNEGSKA (reference sequence). The CDR3 loop spans 14 amino acids. This chain's CDR3 is CSARGQGGSYGYTF. The CDR3 nucleotides read TGCAGTGCTAGAGGACAGGGGGGTTCATATGGCTACACCTTC.